The 21 T cell receptor beta chains listed next were all sequenced from one sample in a study of regulatory T cells in long-lasting Graves disease. Time point given: persistent/refractory GD, antithyroid drugs over 5 years with positive TRAb. Extracted RNA from PBMCs served as the source of the TCR library. With iRepertoire HTBI primers and Arm-PCR of CDR3 regions, TCR beta libraries were built. TCRdb re-derived calls from the multiplex PCR reads in MiXCR, one entry per CDR3 protein. The repertoire has 400,000 or so distinct CDR3 sequences, about a fifth of them found once; the top ten carry about a fifth. Sequences were derived from peripheral blood mononuclear cells (PBMCs), sampled when the disease was refractory, from a patient treated with antithyroid drugs. The receptors were sampled from a female donor with Graves disease.

Many counts were recorded for this clonotype. This rearrangement joins TRBV6-1 to TRBJ2-7; D unclear. This CDR3 has 14 amino acids. V was clipped by 6 bases and J by 1 base, with 13 bases between them. Germline V gene sequence: CDR1 MNHNS, CDR2 SASEGT. The CDR3 DNA is TGTGCCAGCAGCACCCTGGTCGGGTCCTACGAGCAGTACTTC. Translated, it gives CASSTLVGSYEQYF.

This chain connects TRBV4-1 to TRBJ2-2, with 10 positions matching TRBD2. Trimming at V came to 1 base and at J to 6 bases, leaving 8 bases not matched to a gene. Germline assignment: CDR1 MGHRA and CDR2 YSYEKL. This CDR3 has 17 residues. The CDR3 region has the DNA TGCGCCAGCAGCCAAGTGTCTAGCGGGAGTCTCGCCGGGGAGCTGTTTTTT. Protein product: CASSQVSSGSLAGELFF.

This clonotype was seen more than once but under ten times. The rearrangement uses TRBV20-1 and TRBJ2-7; D possibly corresponds to TRBD2 (6 bases). Germline values: CDR1 DFQATT, CDR2 SNEGSKA (reference sequence). Trimming shortened V by 2 bases and J by 4 bases, and 12 bases separated the two germline ends. The CDR3 is 13 amino acids. The CDR3 loop is CSARLSGGYEQYF. The CDR3 nucleotides read TGCAGTGCTAGACTTAGCGGAGGTTACGAGCAGTACTTC.

This clonotype has a handful of counts. CDR3 protein: CASRDGSLYNSPLHF. CDR3 sequence (DNA): TGTGCCAGCAGGGACGGATCACTATATAATTCACCCCTCCACTTT. The chain joins TRBV6-1 to TRBJ1-6; D is unclear. The CDR3 is 15 residues long. Looked up from germline, CDR1 is MNHNS and CDR2 is SASEGT. Trimming shortened V by 6 bases and J by 4 bases, and 13 bases separated the two germline ends.

As to this clonotype: One end of the junction is discordant with germline, which a read error may explain. The chain carries TRBV12-3 or TRBV12-4 and TRBJ1-1; possibly TRBD1 for D (5 bases). The CDR3 has 13 residues. The CDR3 sequence is CAGSFGGNTEAFF. The CDR3 DNA is TGTGCCGGCAGTTTCGGGGGGAACACTGAAGCTTTCTTT.

This clonotype was detected a few times. The V and J genes are TRBV7-9 and TRBJ2-7; D is perhaps TRBD2 (5 bases). The V end was cut by 5 bases, the J end by 5 bases, with 13 bases between. The CDR3 consists of 13 residues. Germline V lookup: CDR1 SEHNR, CDR2 FQNEAQ (reference sequence). The CDR3 DNA sequence: TGTGCCAGCAGCCCCCCGGGAAGGGACGAGCAGTACTTC. This codes for CASSPPGRDEQYF. The whole variable domain, filled in from reference TRBV7-9 and TRBJ2-7, reads DTGVSQNPRHKITKRGQNVTFRCDPISEHNRLYWYRQTLGQGPEFLTYFQNEAQLEKSRLLSDRFSAERPKGSFSTLEIQRTEQGDSAMYLCASSPPGRDEQYFGPGTRLTVT.

In its sample, this clonotype was seen a few times. The V and J genes are TRBV7-2 and TRBJ2-7, with D hard to call. Germline V gene sequence: CDR1 SGHTA, CDR2 FQGNSA. The V and J ends lost 6 bases and 0 bases respectively, with 12 bases between them. CDR3 length: 14 residues. The CDR3 protein is CASSRSRYSYEQYF. In DNA form, the CDR3 reads TGTGCCAGCAGTCGTTCTAGATACTCCTACGAGCAGTACTTC.

The chain combines TRBV20-1 with TRBJ2-1, with TRBD2 matching 11 bases. The CDR3 loop spans 14 amino acids. The trim removed 6 bases at V and 7 bases at J, leaving 8 bases unmatched. CDR1 and CDR2 (germline): DFQATT, SNEGSKA (reference sequence). Written as DNA, the CDR3 is TGCAGTGCGTTCAAGGGACTAGCGGCAAATGAGCAGTTCTTC. Protein product: CSAFKGLAANEQFF.

This clonotype has at least ten counts. This sequence joins TRBV27 and TRBJ2-4; 12 bases map to TRBD1. The CDR3 runs 16 residues. Germline V gene data show CDR1 as MNHEY and CDR2 as SMNVEV (reference sequence). V dropped 5 bases and J dropped 4; count of bases not matched to a gene: 6. The CDR3 is CASSGDRGRTKNIQYF. The CDR3 coding sequence is TGTGCCAGCAGTGGGGACAGGGGGCGGACAAAAAACATTCAGTACTTC.

This clonotype was detected many times. The chain recombines TRBV11-1 with TRBJ2-3, with D maybe TRBD2 (6 bases). The germline V gene encodes CDR1 SGHAT and CDR2 FQDESV (reference sequence). The V end lost 3 bases, the J end lost 4 bases, and 20 bases lay between the germline ends. The CDR3 covers 17 residues. This CDR3 reads CASSFLTPRREADTQYF. CDR3 DNA: TGTGCCAGCAGCTTCCTAACCCCCCGGAGGGAAGCAGATACGCAGTATTTT.

V gene TRBV6-5 combines with J gene TRBJ2-7, with 8 bases matching TRBD1. The germline V gene has CDR1 MNHEY and CDR2 SVGAGI. J was trimmed by 3 bases and V by 0 bases; bases with no gene match: 16. This CDR3 comprises 19 residues. CDR3 DNA sequence: TGTGCCAGCAGTTACTCGAGGACAGGGACGACACTGGGAGTCTACGAGCAGTACTTC. Residues: CASSYSRTGTTLGVYEQYF.

The chain employs TRBV20-1 and TRBJ1-2; no clear D. Germline V gene lookup returns CDR1 DFQATT and CDR2 SNEGSKA (reference sequence). The CDR3 sequence is 14 residues long. V lost 3 bases and J 2 bases, leaving 13 bases between the germline ends. CDR3 nucleotides: TGCAGTGCTAGCCTGGGTGGCGGGAACTATGGCTACACCTTC. Translation: CSASLGGGNYGYTF.

The chain links TRBV19 to TRBJ1-1, with D maybe TRBD1 (5 bases). CDR3 length equals 14 residues. Trimming removed 8 bases at V and 0 bases at J, with 13 bases between. Germline V lookup: CDR1 LNHDA, CDR2 SQIVND (reference sequence). The CDR3 DNA sequence: TGTGCCAGTTGTCTCGGGGCCATGAACACTGAAGCTTTCTTT. This translates into CASCLGAMNTEAFF.

V is TRBV3-1 and J is TRBJ2-2; maybe TRBD1 (5 bases). The CDR3 is 13 amino acids. Germline V lookup: CDR1 LGHDT, CDR2 YNNKEL (reference sequence). Trimming pared 3 bases from V and 6 bases from J, leaving 8 bases between. CDR3 sequence (DNA): TGTGCCAGCAGCCAGACAGCCTCCGGGGAGCTGTTTTTT. Encoded protein: CASSQTASGELFF. Combining the CDR3 with reference TRBV3-1 and TRBJ2-2 gives the whole variable domain DTAVSQTPKYLVTQMGNDKSIKCEQNLGHDTMYWYKQDSKKFLKIMFSYNNKELIINETVPNRFSPKSPDKAHLNLHINSLELGDSAVYFCASSQTASGELFFGEGSRLTVL.

This clonotype was seen at least ten times. J is TRBJ2-3 and V is TRBV15; maybe TRBD2 (6 bases). V was shortened by 0 bases and J by 6 bases, with 19 bases between the two germline ends. The CDR3 covers 17 residues. Germline V gene sequence: CDR1 LNHNV, CDR2 YYDKDF (reference sequence). The DNA for the CDR3 is TGTGCCACCAGCAGAGAGATGGTATTAGCTGGGGGGGATACGCAGTATTTT. Protein: CATSREMVLAGGDTQYF.

This clonotype was seen at least ten times. The gene calls are TRBV13 and TRBJ2-5; D remains ambiguous. The V end lost 0 bases, the J end lost 9 bases, and 11 bases lay between the germline ends. The CDR3 extends over 13 amino acids. Germline loops: CDR1 PRHDT, CDR2 FYEKMQ (reference sequence). The CDR3 region is CASSLGTKGSQYF. The CDR3 DNA reads TGTGCCAGCAGCTTAGGAACCAAAGGTTCCCAGTACTTC.

Concerning this clonotype: A much larger clone differs from this one at a single base, so this may be a read error. Since the CDR3 does not end with the conserved phenylalanine or tryptophan, this likely comes from a read error. V and J are TRBV6-2 or TRBV6-3 and TRBJ2-5, with D possibly matching TRBD1 (6 bases). The V and J ends lost 5 bases and 7 bases respectively, with 23 bases between them. This CDR3 is built from 16 residues. The germline V gene has CDR1 MNHEY and CDR2 SVGEGT. CDR3 loop: CASSEAATGQMGTQYL. The CDR3 DNA sequence: TGTGCCAGCAGTGAAGCGGCAACAGGGCAGATGGGGACCCAGTACCTC.

This clonotype was seen a handful of times. The rearrangement joins TRBV6-1 to TRBJ2-4, with TRBD2 matching 14 bases. The CDR3 consists of 20 residues. Germline values: CDR1 MNHNS, CDR2 SASEGT. V lost 5 bases to trimming and J lost 1 base; unmatched junction nucleotides: 13. In nucleotides, the CDR3 is TGTGCCAGCAGTCCATTCTCTCGACTAGCGGGAGGGGGGGCCAAAAACATTCAGTACTTC. Its translation: CASSPFSRLAGGGAKNIQYF.

The chain recombines TRBV6-4 with TRBJ2-5, with D unclear. Germline assignment: CDR1 MRHNA and CDR2 SNTAGT. This CDR3 is built from 13 residues. Deletions cut 3 bases from V and 7 bases from J, with 12 bases between. The CDR3 region has the DNA TGTGCCAGCAGTGAGGAATCGACGGGGACCCAGTACTTC. It yields the protein CASSEESTGTQYF.

This clonotype was counted a few times. CDR3 sequence (DNA): TGTGCCAGCAGCCCCCCCGGAGGGGTACAGTTGGAGACCCAGTACTTC. This codes for CASSPPGGVQLETQYF. The V call is TRBV7-9, the J call TRBJ2-5, with a tentative D call TRBD2 (6 bases). Trimming took 5 bases from V and 5 from J, leaving 21 bases between them. Germline assignment: CDR1 SEHNR and CDR2 FQNEAQ (reference sequence). The CDR3 totals 16 residues.

This clonotype was counted a few times. The chain links TRBV5-6 to TRBJ2-7; either TRBD1 or TRBD2 may supply D (6 bases each). The V and J ends lost 3 bases and 6 bases respectively, with 19 bases between them. There are 15 residues in the CDR3. The germline gives CDR1 SGHDT, CDR2 YYEEEE. CDR3 in DNA: TGTGCCAGCAGCTGGGGGGCAGCAGTGACGGGCGAGCAGTACTTC. Protein product: CASSWGAAVTGEQYF.